The entry below describes one T cell receptor beta chain. Antigen unknown. The entry originates in a study of post-analysis software for immune sequencing data. General study results and limits: In multiple sclerosis, normalized Chao1 diversity was significantly below that of controls. F measure grouped same-batch samples tightly together.

The authors incorporated unique molecular identifiers into the TCR beta cDNA libraries. TCRdb re-analysed the PCR reads in MiXCR, keeping a single row per CDR3 protein. The table shows hundreds of thousands of distinct CDR3 sequences, with around 27% occurring only once. Sequencing used blood. This TCR came from a girl aged 10 to 17 with multiple sclerosis.

The CDR3 bases are TGCGCCAGCAGCCAAAGACAGGGGGTTGAGCAGTTCTTC. Translated, it gives CASSQRQGVEQFF. V usage is TRBV4-3 and J usage is TRBJ2-1, with 9 bases fitting TRBD1. V trimming: 2 bases; J trimming: 9 bases; junction bases outside the gene matches: 2. This CDR3 is built from 13 residues. Per germline, CDR1 LGHNA and CDR2 YSLEER.